Described below is a single T cell receptor (beta chain) sequence and its context. The antigen is not known. The data are from a study of Ad26.COV2.S vaccination and SARS-CoV-2 variants. Study background: Ad26.COV2.S given intramuscularly, once or twice 56 days apart.

This CDR3 has 15 residues. V was pared by 1 base and J by 2 bases, with 11 bases between. Germline lookup yields CDR1 SGHRS and CDR2 YFSETQ. The method was immunoSEQ multiplex PCR; TCRdb's version includes in-frame clones alone and lacks a portion of them. This table holds about 470,000 clones, less than 95% found once. General study findings and limits: Substantial breadth was reported for post-vaccination spike-specific CD8+ and CD4+ T cells.

The sample's treatment: 15 to 20 received Ad26.COV2.S at low or high dose, single or two shots; several received placebo; per-sample allocation not given. Samples came from day 63 after the first vaccine or placebo injection. At a Boston site, the person donating was an adult of 18-55 years. The clonotype originates from a person aged 18-60 years who received the Ad26.COV2.S COVID-19 vaccine or a placebo. This sequence joins TRBV5-1 and TRBJ2-3; TRBD1 is a possible D gene (6 bases). Specimen: peripheral blood, collected in a trial of Ad26.COV2.S vaccine versus placebo. The CDR3 loop is CASSLLQGHTDTQYF. In nucleotides, the CDR3 is TGCGCCAGCAGCTTGCTCCAGGGACACACAGATACGCAGTATTTT.